This passage covers 8 T cell receptor beta chains from one sample sequenced in a study of beta chain features in type 1 diabetes. The antigens for these receptors are not known. The study, taken as a whole, reports: Shorter TCRB CDR3s, moderately but significantly so, marked every one of the four CD4+ subsets in Type 1 diabetes patients.

Expressed TCRB transcripts were sequenced because the entire RNA isolate underwent reverse transcription. The assay was immunoSEQ multiplex PCR, and TCRdb's table has in-frame clones only and misses some. The table shows about 150,000 clones, with approximately 8.7% occurring only once. The sequenced sample consisted of central memory CD4+ T cells from blood. The receptors were sampled from a woman under 40 with type 1 diabetes.

This clone was seen only a few times. The rearrangement joins TRBV30 to TRBJ2-7, with D perhaps matching TRBD1 (5 bases). V shed 5 bases and J shed 4 bases, with 9 bases lying between them. The germline gives CDR1 GTSNPN, CDR2 SVGIG (reference sequence). The CDR3 extends over 11 amino acids. The CDR3 sequence is CAWSGQYEQYF. For the CDR3, the DNA is TGTGCCTGGTCAGGACAATACGAGCAGTACTTC.

This clone has a count of ten or more. Different DNA sequences within this sample yield the same CDR3. V usage is TRBV29-1 and J usage is TRBJ2-7; D gene ambiguous. Germline V gene sequence: CDR1 SQVTM, CDR2 ANQGSEA. The V end was cut by 0 bases, the J end by 1 base, with 4 bases between. CDR3 length: 12 amino acids. The CDR3 DNA follows: TGCAGCGTTGAAGACGGTTCCTACGAGCAGTACTTC. It yields the protein CSVEDGSYEQYF.

This clone showed up just once. The chain has TRBV5-1 and TRBJ1-1, with D possibly matching TRBD1 (5 bases). Trimming took 4 bases from V and 4 from J, leaving 17 bases between them. The CDR3 runs to 15 residues. The germline CDR1 and CDR2 sequences are SGHRS and YFSETQ. The CDR3 loop reads CASSRMSGAGTEAFF. In nucleotides, the CDR3 is TGCGCCAGCAGCCGGATGAGTGGGGCTGGCACTGAAGCTTTCTTT.

This clone was seen a handful of times. The genes are TRBV4-3 and TRBJ1-4; D is possibly TRBD1 (6 bases). From germline, CDR1 is LGHNA and CDR2 YSLEER. The length of the CDR3 is 14 residues. The V end lost 4 bases, the J end lost 8 bases, and 14 bases lay between the germline ends. The CDR3, as DNA: TGCGCCAGCAGCCGGGTGGGGGCGCGAGAAAAACTGTTTTTT. It codes for CASSRVGAREKLFF.

This clone was seen many times. This sequence joins TRBV29-1 and TRBJ2-5; 7 nucleotides match TRBD1. V was pared by 0 bases and J by 1 base, with 5 bases of the junction left unmatched. The CDR3 sequence is 15 residues long. Germline V lookup: CDR1 SQVTM, CDR2 ANQGSEA. DNA of the CDR3: TGCAGCGTTGAAGATCCTCGGGACAGCCAAGAGACCCAGTACTTC. Translating it yields CSVEDPRDSQETQYF.

This clone was found a few times. The V call is TRBV7-3, the J call TRBJ2-1; D call uncertain. CDR1 is SGHTA and CDR2 is FQGTGA in the germline V gene. V lost 2 bases to trimming and J lost 10 bases, with 15 bases between them. The CDR3 covers 14 residues. CDR3 sequence (DNA): TGTGCCAGCAGCTTAGAACTCTTCTCCAACGAGCAGTTCTTC. It is translated as CASSLELFSNEQFF.

The rearrangement uses TRBV7-9 and TRBJ2-3; D ambiguous. CDR3 size: 13 residues. The V gene's germline CDR1 is SEHNR and CDR2 FQNEAQ (reference sequence). V dropped 0 bases and J dropped 5 bases, with 6 bases sitting between them. Here the CDR3 DNA reads TGTGCCAGCAGCTTAGCTGGGCGAGATACGCAGTATTTT. Residues: CASSLAGRDTQYF.

This clone has a handful of counts. The V and J genes are TRBV4-1 and TRBJ2-1, with 7 bases aligning to TRBD1. The CDR3 runs to 17 residues. V dropped 3 bases and J dropped 0; count of bases not matched to a gene: 8. Per the germline V gene, CDR1 is MGHRA and CDR2 is YSYEKL. DNA for the CDR3: TGCGCCAGCAGCCATCATAAAACAGGGGACTCCTACAATGAGCAGTTCTTC. It encodes CASSHHKTGDSYNEQFF.